This T cell receptor (beta chain) was sequenced for a study of cytomegalovirus exposure and HLA in healthy donors. Study results and limitations: Accounts indicate the classifier identified cytomegalovirus status with strong specificity and sensitivity.

Both 60 Vbeta primers and 13 Jbeta primers went into the PCR. TCRdb's table, derived via immunoSEQ multiplex PCR, lists solely in-frame clones and lacks some. The sample consists of 200,000 to 250,000 clones, approximately 82% of them appearing once. As to this clone: Its target is unknown.

V lost 10 bases, J lost 1 base, and 9 bases stayed unmatched. The CDR3 covers 15 residues. The germline gives CDR1 MNHEY, CDR2 SMNVEV (reference sequence). The chain links TRBV27 to TRBJ2-3, with 9 bases lining up with TRBD2. The sample taken for sequencing was PBMCs. This receptor was identified in a woman aged 40 to 55 in good health and CMV-seronegative. As DNA, the CDR3 is TGTGCCAACCTAGCGGGACCCTTCGGCACAGATACGCAGTATTTT. It codes for CANLAGPFGTDTQYF.